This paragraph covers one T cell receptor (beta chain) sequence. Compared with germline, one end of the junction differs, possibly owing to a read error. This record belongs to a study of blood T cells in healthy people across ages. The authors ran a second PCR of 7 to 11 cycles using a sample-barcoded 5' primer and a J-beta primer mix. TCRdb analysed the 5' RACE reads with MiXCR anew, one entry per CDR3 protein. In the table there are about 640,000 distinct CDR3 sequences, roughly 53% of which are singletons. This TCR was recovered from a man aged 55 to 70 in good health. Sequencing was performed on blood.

The CDR3 DNA is TGTGCCGGCAGTTCTGGACAGGCGTACAATGAGCAGTTCTTC. Translating it yields CAGSSGQAYNEQFF. V gene TRBV7-8 combines with J gene TRBJ2-1; 7 positions agree with TRBD1. Germline CDR1 reads SGHVS; CDR2 reads FQNEAQ. The CDR3 is 14 amino acids.